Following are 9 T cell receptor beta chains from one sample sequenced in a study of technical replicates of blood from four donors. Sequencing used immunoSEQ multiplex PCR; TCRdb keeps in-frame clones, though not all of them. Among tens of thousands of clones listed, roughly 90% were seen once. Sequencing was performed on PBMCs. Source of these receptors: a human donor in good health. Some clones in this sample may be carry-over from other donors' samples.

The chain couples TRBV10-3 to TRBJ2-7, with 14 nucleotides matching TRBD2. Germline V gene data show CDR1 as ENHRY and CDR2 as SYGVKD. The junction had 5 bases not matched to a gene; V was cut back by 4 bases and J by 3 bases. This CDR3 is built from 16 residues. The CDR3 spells CAISGLAGGKNYEQYF. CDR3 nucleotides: TGTGCCATCAGTGGACTAGCGGGGGGGAAGAACTACGAGCAGTACTTC.

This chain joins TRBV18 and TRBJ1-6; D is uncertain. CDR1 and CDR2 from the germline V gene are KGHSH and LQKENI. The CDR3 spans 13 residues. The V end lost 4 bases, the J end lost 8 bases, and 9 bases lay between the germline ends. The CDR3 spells CASSRGVDSPLHF. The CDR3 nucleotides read TGTGCCAGCTCACGAGGCGTGGATTCACCCCTCCACTTT.

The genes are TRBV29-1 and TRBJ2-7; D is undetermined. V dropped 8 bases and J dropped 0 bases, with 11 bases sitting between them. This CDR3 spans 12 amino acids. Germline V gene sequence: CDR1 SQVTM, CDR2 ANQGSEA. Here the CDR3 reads CSISSNSYEQYF. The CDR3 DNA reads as TGCAGCATCTCAAGCAACTCCTACGAGCAGTACTTC.

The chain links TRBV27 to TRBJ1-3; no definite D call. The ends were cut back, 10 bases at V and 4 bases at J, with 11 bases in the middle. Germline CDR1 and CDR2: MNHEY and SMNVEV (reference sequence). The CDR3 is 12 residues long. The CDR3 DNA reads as TGTGCCACCGTGGGCTCGGGAAACACCATATATTTT. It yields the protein CATVGSGNTIYF.

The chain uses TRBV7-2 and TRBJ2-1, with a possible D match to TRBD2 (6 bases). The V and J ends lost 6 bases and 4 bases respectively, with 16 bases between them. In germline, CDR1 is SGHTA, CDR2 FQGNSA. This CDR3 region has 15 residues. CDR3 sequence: CASRPTPGLYNEQFF. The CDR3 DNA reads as TGTGCCAGCAGGCCAACTCCGGGACTTTACAATGAGCAGTTCTTC.

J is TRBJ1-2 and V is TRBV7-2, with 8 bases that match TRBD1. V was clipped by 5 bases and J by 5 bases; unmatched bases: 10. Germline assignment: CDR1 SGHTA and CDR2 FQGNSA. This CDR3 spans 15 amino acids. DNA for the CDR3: TGTGCCAGCAGCGCGTCCTCGGACAGGGCGTATGGCTACACCTTC. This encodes CASSASSDRAYGYTF.

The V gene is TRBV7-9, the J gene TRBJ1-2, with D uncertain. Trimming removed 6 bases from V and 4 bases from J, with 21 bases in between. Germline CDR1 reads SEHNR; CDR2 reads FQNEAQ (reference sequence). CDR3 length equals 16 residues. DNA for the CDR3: TGTGCCAGCAGTCACCCCCGTTCCCAGTGGGCCTATGGCTACACCTTC. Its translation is CASSHPRSQWAYGYTF.

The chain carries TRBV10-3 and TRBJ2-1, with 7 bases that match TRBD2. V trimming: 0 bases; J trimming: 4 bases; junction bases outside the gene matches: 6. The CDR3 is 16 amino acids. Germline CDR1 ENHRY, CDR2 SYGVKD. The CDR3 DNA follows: TGTGCCATCAGTGAGTCGACCGGGGGGAATTACAATGAGCAGTTCTTC. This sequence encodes CAISESTGGNYNEQFF.

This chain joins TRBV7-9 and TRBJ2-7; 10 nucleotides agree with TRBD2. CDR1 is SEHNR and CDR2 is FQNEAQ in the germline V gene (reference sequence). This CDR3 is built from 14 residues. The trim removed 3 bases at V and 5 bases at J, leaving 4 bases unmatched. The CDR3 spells CASSLGLAIDEQYF. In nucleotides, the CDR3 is TGTGCCAGCAGCTTGGGACTAGCGATCGACGAGCAGTACTTC.